Here is one T cell receptor beta chain with its context. This record comes from a study of shared T cell receptors in the human thymus. Only in-frame clones appear in the TCRdb table, and some are missing; sequencing was by immunoSEQ multiplex PCR. The sample holds hundreds of thousands of clones, 88% seen once. The CDR3 extends over 14 amino acids. V gave up 4 bases and J gave up 2 bases, with 12 bases separating them. Germline-derived CDR1 and CDR2 are LGHNA and YNFKEQ. The data were also submitted as part of a second study, on human thymus T cells. From that paper: Resections from corrective heart surgery provided thymus tissue. What appeared biased in thymic and blood repertoires was the usage of V and J genes. Thymic repertoires of unrelated individuals were reported in related research to overlap highly.

The receptor's source is a boy under three years old with a congenital heart defect. Sequencing was done on a sample of thymocytes. This rearrangement joins TRBV4-2 to TRBJ2-7, with D perhaps TRBD1 (6 bases). The CDR3 region is CASSRRTAAYEQYF. CDR3 nucleotide sequence: TGTGCCAGCAGCCGCCGGACAGCTGCCTACGAGCAGTACTTC.